One sample yielded the 8 T cell receptor beta chains listed below, sequenced in a study of blood T cells in healthy people across ages. Primers used in a second PCR of about 7 to 12 cycles were a sample-barcoded 5' primer and a J-beta primer mix. One entry per CDR3 protein, called by TCRdb with MiXCR from the 5' RACE reads. The sample comprises 700,000 to 1,000,000 distinct CDR3 sequences, approximately 48% of which are singletons, and around 21% rests with the top ten. Specimen: blood. All receptors derive from a man in his 60s in good health.

The V gene is TRBV4-3, the J gene TRBJ1-4; TRBD1 agrees at 7 bases. In germline, CDR1 is LGHNA, CDR2 YSLEER. Germline trimming cut 2 bases from V and 3 bases from J; bases unmatched to any gene: 6. The length of the CDR3 is 16 residues. The CDR3 here is CASSQTQQGSNEKLFF. The CDR3 coding sequence is TGCGCCAGCAGCCAAACCCAACAGGGGTCTAATGAAAAACTGTTTTTT.

The chain recombines TRBV12-5 with TRBJ2-3; no definite D call. The CDR3 loop spans 11 amino acids. With 3 bases removed from V and 5 bases from J, the gap between germline ends came to 3 bases. Germline CDR1 and CDR2: LGHNT and FRNRAP. The CDR3 reads CASGLEDTQYF. The CDR3 DNA sequence: TGTGCTAGTGGTTTAGAAGATACGCAGTATTTT.

The table lists this clonotype with a few counts. This rearrangement joins TRBV5-5 to TRBJ2-1; D gene unclear. The V gene's germline CDR1 is SGHKS and CDR2 YYEKEE (reference sequence). V was cut by 1 base and J by 8 bases, with 25 bases left in between. CDR3 length: 18 amino acids. The CDR3 DNA follows: TGTGCCAGCAGCTTGTCCCACAAAACTACCCTTTTGGGCGATGAGCAGTTCTTC. Translated: CASSLSHKTTLLGDEQFF.

This clonotype was seen more than once but under ten times. V is TRBV5-1 and J is TRBJ2-5, with D tentatively TRBD1 (5 bases). The length of the CDR3 is 14 residues. CDR1 is SGHRS, CDR2 YFSETQ, per germline. V was trimmed by 3 bases and J by 2 bases, leaving 11 bases between them. CDR3: CASSSTAFQETQYF. DNA of the CDR3: TGCGCCAGCAGCTCGACAGCTTTTCAAGAGACCCAGTACTTC.

A few counts support this clonotype. The CDR3 sequence is CASRRGPRWQTQYF. The CDR3 nucleotides are TGTGCCAGCAGACGCGGACCGCGGTGGCAGACCCAGTACTTC. The J gene is TRBJ2-5, the V gene TRBV6-5, with no clear D. This CDR3 region has 14 residues. Germline-derived CDR1 and CDR2 are MNHEY and SVGAGI. Between the trimmed V and J ends, which lost 6 bases and 6 bases, there was a span of 17 bases.

As for this clonotype: The germline gene is not matched at one end of the junction; a read error may be the cause. The genes are TRBV7-9 and TRBJ2-6, with D tentatively TRBD2 (6 bases). The CDR3 contains 16 residues. Germline V CDR1 and CDR2: SEHNR, FQNEAQ (reference sequence). Here the CDR3 DNA reads TGTGCCAGCAGCCCCACTAGCAGCTCTGGGGCCAACGTCCAGACTTTC. It codes for CASSPTSSSGANVQTF.

The chain links TRBV10-3 to TRBJ1-3; D gene unclear. The V gene lost 0 bases and the J gene lost 2 bases, with 2 bases spanning the gap. CDR1 and CDR2 from the germline V gene are ENHRY and SYGVKD. CDR3 length equals 13 residues. CDR3 bases: TGTGCCATCAGTGAGTCTACTGGAAACACCATATATTTT. The encoded protein is CAISESTGNTIYF.

This clonotype turned up a few times. The V and J genes are TRBV15 and TRBJ2-1; 7 bases line up with TRBD2. The CDR3 totals 17 residues. Looked up from germline, CDR1 is LNHNV and CDR2 is YYDKDF (reference sequence). Germline trimming cut 1 base from V and 0 bases from J; bases unmatched to any gene: 6. Here the CDR3 DNA reads TGTGCCACCAGCAGAGGGGTAGCGGGCCACTCCTACAATGAGCAGTTCTTC. It yields the protein CATSRGVAGHSYNEQFF.